This note documents a single TCR beta chain sequence. Its antigen is as yet unknown. The data were produced by immunoSEQ multiplex PCR, yet TCRdb's version contains in-frame clones alone and is incomplete. The sample has 130,000 or so clones, roughly nine tenths seen once. These data are taken from a study of T cell responses to AZD1222 COVID-19 vaccine. General study results and limits: Baseline serology detected seropositivity in only five to seven AZD1222 recipients. Most donors were white British, females outnumbered males, and clonal diversity was possibly underestimated. Two AZD1222 doses significantly raised spike-specific TCR breadth and depth over controls.

V was clipped by 7 bases and J by 0 bases; unmatched bases: 5. CDR1 is MNHEY and CDR2 is SVGAGI in the germline V gene. The CDR3 is 14 amino acids. This TCR was recovered from an adult in good health. Sequencing was performed on peripheral blood, taken on day 0 of AZD1222 vaccination. The chain couples TRBV6-5 to TRBJ1-2, with 7 bases aligning to TRBD1. This CDR3 is CASTLQGTNYGYTF. CDR3 coding DNA: TGTGCCAGCACCTTACAGGGGACTAACTATGGCTACACCTTC.